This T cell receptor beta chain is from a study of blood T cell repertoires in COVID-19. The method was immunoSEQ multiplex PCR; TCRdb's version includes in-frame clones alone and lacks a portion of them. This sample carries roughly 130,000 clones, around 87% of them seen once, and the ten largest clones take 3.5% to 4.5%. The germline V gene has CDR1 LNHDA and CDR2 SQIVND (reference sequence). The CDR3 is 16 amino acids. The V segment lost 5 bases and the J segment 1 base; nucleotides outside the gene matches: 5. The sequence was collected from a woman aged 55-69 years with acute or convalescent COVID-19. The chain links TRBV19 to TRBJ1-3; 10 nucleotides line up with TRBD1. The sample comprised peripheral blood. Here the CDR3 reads CASSPRTGGSGNTIYF. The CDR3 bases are TGTGCCAGTAGTCCGAGGACAGGGGGATCTGGAAACACCATATATTTT.